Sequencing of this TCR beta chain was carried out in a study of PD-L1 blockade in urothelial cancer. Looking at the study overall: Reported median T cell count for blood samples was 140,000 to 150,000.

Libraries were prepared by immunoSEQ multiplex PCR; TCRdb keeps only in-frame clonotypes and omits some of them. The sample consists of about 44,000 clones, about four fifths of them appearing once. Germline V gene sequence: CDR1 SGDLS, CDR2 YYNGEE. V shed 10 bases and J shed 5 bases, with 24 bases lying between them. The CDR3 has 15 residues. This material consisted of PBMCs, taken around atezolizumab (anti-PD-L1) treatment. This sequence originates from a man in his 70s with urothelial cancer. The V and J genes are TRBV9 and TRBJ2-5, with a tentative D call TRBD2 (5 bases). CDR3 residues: CAPHRLSPTGETQYF. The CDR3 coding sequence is TGTGCCCCGCATCGCCTCAGCCCCACGGGGGAGACCCAGTACTTC.